One and the same sample provided the 3 T cell receptor beta chains below, sequenced in a study of tumor-infiltrating lymphocytes in primary liver carcinoma. Joint extraction of RNA and DNA used about 17-32 mg of bulk tissue that was unsorted. From 450 to 600 ng total RNA, TCR beta cDNA was generated with a primer in the constant region. Modified slightly, ARM-PCR produced TCR beta libraries over three nested multiplex PCR rounds. It was with TRBV1-TRBV30 forward primers and a C-beta reverse primer that the first two PCR rounds were run, at roughly 10 cycles each. TCRdb reprocessed the multiplex PCR reads with MiXCR, giving one entry per CDR3 protein. Of about 23,000 distinct CDR3 sequences in the sample, approximately 80% were seen once. The sequenced sample consisted of liver tumor tissue from sampling region 5. Subset here: tumor region T5, tumor centre. The receptors derive from a woman aged 25-40 years with primary liver carcinoma and hepatitis B virus infection.

Remarks on this clonotype: At one end, the junction sequence differs from germline, possibly due to a read error. The V and J genes are TRBV11-2 and TRBJ1-4, with D possibly matching TRBD1 (5 bases). The CDR3 totals 12 residues. Per germline, CDR1 SGHAT and CDR2 FQNNGV. The CDR3 sequence: CANSPCGGKLFF. The CDR3 nucleotides read TGTGCCAACAGCCCCTGTGGGGGGAAACTGTTTTTT. Supplemented by reference TRBV11-2 and TRBJ1-4, the full variable domain reads EAGVAQSPRYKIIEKRQSVAFWCNPISGHATLYWYQQILGQGPKLLIQFQNNGVVDDSQLPKDRFSAERLKGVDSTLKIQPAKLEDSAVYLCANSPCGGKLFFGSGTQLSVL.

There are many counts of this clonotype. This chain links TRBV28 with TRBJ2-5; D may correspond to TRBD1 or TRBD2 (5 bases each). Germline V gene lookup returns CDR1 MDHEN and CDR2 SYDVKM. V was cut by 5 bases and J by 7 bases, with 17 bases left in between. CDR3 size: 14 residues. This CDR3 reads CASSAIGGWGTQYF. The CDR3 DNA follows: TGTGCCAGCAGTGCGATTGGGGGATGGGGGACCCAGTACTTC.

The V call is TRBV5-3, the J call TRBJ2-1; TRBD2 matches at 8 bases. TRBV5-3 is given ORF status, its function remaining uncertain. The CDR3 loop spans 17 amino acids. The trim removed 3 bases at V and 9 bases at J, leaving 17 bases unmatched. CDR3 in amino acids: CARSYPIPLAGTGEQFF. CDR3 bases: TGTGCCAGAAGCTACCCAATCCCCCTAGCGGGTACCGGTGAGCAGTTCTTC.